Listed below are T cell receptor beta chains from one sample, sequenced in a study of blood T cell repertoires in COVID-19. Measured with immunoSEQ multiplex PCR; TCRdb has only the in-frame clones, and not every one. The profile covers under 350,000 clones, with just over 85% appearing a single time and about 4% taken by the ten largest. The material sequenced was PBMCs or T cells enriched from blood (not recorded which). These receptors were collected from a man aged 25 to 40 who had recovered from COVID-19. Both conserved end residues are part of each CDR3. Fields, in order: clone size, D gene, CDR3 length, J gene, V gene, CDR3 protein, CDR3 DNA. D genes are given only for firm matches. Rows give clone size only sometimes, using once, few, many, or a class for an expanded clone.

>NA|TRBD1|17|TRBJ2-2|TRBV4-1
CASSQYGKSRGPGELFF
TGCGCCAGCAGCCAGTACGGCAAAAGCAGGGGGCCCGGGGAGCTGTTTTTT
>NA|NA|16|TRBJ2-2|TRBV7-2
CASSPRDRQNTGELFF
TGTGCCAGCAGCCCACGTGACAGGCAGAACACCGGGGAGCTGTTTTTT
>many|NA|14|TRBJ2-5|TRBV19
CASSSKQGVETQYF
TGTGCCAGTAGTTCGAAACAGGGAGTGGAGACCCAGTACTTC
>NA|NA|14|TRBJ1-5|TRBV6-5
CASTPAGLNQPQHF
TGTGCCAGCACCCCAGCGGGCCTGAATCAGCCCCAGCATTTT
>few|NA|12|TRBJ1-1|TRBV2
CASSDSGERAFF
TGTGCCAGCAGTGACTCCGGGGAGCGGGCTTTCTTT
>NA|TRBD1|14|TRBJ1-2|TRBV18
CASSPPDRLYGYTF
TGTGCCAGCTCACCACCGGACAGGCTATATGGCTACACCTTC
>NA|NA|11|TRBJ1-2|TRBV3-1/TRBV3-2
CASSQDIGYTF
TGTGCCAGCAGCCAAGATATTGGCTACACCTTC
>NA|TRBD1|13|TRBJ1-5|TRBV10-3
CAIRDRGDQPQHF
TGTGCCATCAGGGACAGGGGCGATCAGCCCCAGCATTTT
>NA|NA|16|TRBJ2-2|TRBV11-2
CASSSEFAGLVGELFF
TGTGCCAGCAGCTCCGAGTTCGCGGGTTTAGTCGGGGAGCTGTTTTTT
>once|TRBD2|16|TRBJ2-5|TRBV11-3
CASSLGAREGQETQYF
TGTGCCAGCAGCTTAGGGGCGCGGGAGGGCCAAGAGACCCAGTACTTC
>NA|NA|17|TRBJ1-5|TRBV27
CASRDVQGNPSNQPQHF
TGTGCCAGCAGAGACGTGCAGGGAAACCCTAGCAATCAGCCCCAGCATTTT
>NA|NA|13|TRBJ1-1|TRBV29-1
CSVVQPLNTEAFF
TGCAGCGTTGTACAGCCCCTGAACACTGAAGCTTTCTTT
>NA|NA|13|TRBJ2-3|TRBV11-2
CASSHGITDTQYF
TGTGCCAGCAGCCACGGGATTACAGATACGCAGTATTTT
>NA|TRBD1|14|TRBJ1-2|TRBV5-1
CASSLGGTGYGYTF
TGCGCCAGCAGCTTGGGAGGGACAGGCTATGGCTACACCTTC
>NA|TRBD2|14|TRBJ2-7|TRBV18
CASSKTSGLYEQYF
TGTGCCAGCTCCAAGACTAGCGGCTTATACGAGCAGTACTTC
>NA|NA|13|TRBJ1-5|TRBV19
CASSIDSSQPQHF
TGTGCCAGTAGTATAGATTCCAGTCAGCCCCAGCATTTT
>NA|TRBD2|15|TRBJ2-5|TRBV24-1
CATSDRGDGQETQYF
TGTGCCACCAGTGATCGGGGGGACGGGCAAGAGACCCAGTACTTC
>NA|NA|14|TRBJ2-7|TRBV19
CASSISRGFDEQYF
TGTGCCAGTAGTATATCGAGAGGGTTTGACGAGCAGTACTTC
>NA|NA|14|TRBJ2-7|TRBV2
CASSDVGALDEQYF
TGTGCCAGCAGTGATGTAGGGGCCCTGGACGAGCAGTACTTC
>once|NA|15|TRBJ1-2|TRBV19
CASSIDDRRPYGYTF
TGTGCCAGTAGTATAGATGACAGGAGACCCTATGGCTACACCTTC
>once|NA|13|TRBJ1-1|TRBV2
CASSLIGFSEAFF
TGTGCCAGCAGCCTAATCGGGTTCAGTGAAGCTTTCTTT
>once|NA|20|TRBJ1-6|TRBV19
CASSASRQIPYSSYNSPLHF
TGTGCCAGTAGTGCGTCTCGACAGATCCCTTATAGCTCCTATAATTCACCCCTCCACTTT
>NA|TRBD1|14|TRBJ2-5|TRBV7-2
CASSSDRGQETQYF
TGTGCCAGCAGCTCGGACAGGGGGCAAGAGACCCAGTACTTC
>NA|NA|16|TRBJ2-2|TRBV7-9
CASSSLTLLLTGELFF
TGTGCCAGCAGCTCACTAACCCTCTTGCTCACCGGGGAGCTGTTTTTT
>NA|NA|15|TRBJ2-1|TRBV10-1
CASSSARGSYNEQFF
TGCGCCAGCAGCTCAGCGCGAGGGTCCTACAATGAGCAGTTCTTC